This TCR beta chain emerged from a study of cytomegalovirus exposure and HLA in healthy donors. Primers for the PCR totalled 60 Vbeta and 13 Jbeta. Profiled with immunoSEQ multiplex PCR; TCRdb holds only in-frame clones, not every one. The sample holds some 130,000 clones. To note about this clone: The antigen is unknown.

Per germline, CDR1 SGHNT and CDR2 YYREEE (reference sequence). Trimming at V came to 0 bases and at J to 2 bases, leaving 3 bases not matched to a gene. The CDR3 is made up of 15 amino acids. Points from the study as a whole: In a later analysis, V- and J-gene trimming of beta chains associated with a DCLRE1C missense variant, replicated independently. A later analysis revealed that TCR association rates differed between HLA loci, peaking at DRB1 and bottoming out at HLA-C. Overall, some 160 TCR beta chains were annotated as cytomegalovirus-associated.

The chain joins TRBV5-4 to TRBJ2-3; 7 nucleotides align to TRBD2. This clonotype was obtained from a woman aged 40 to 55 in good health and CMV-seropositive. The specimen was PBMCs. CDR3 in amino acids: CASSLGGLVTDTQYF. CDR3 DNA sequence: TGTGCCAGCAGCTTGGGAGGACTAGTCACAGATACGCAGTATTTT.